A single sample is the source of the 24 T cell receptor beta chains below, sequenced in a study of beta chain features in type 1 diabetes (dated by TCRdb to the late 2010s). Here is what the overall study found, with its caveats: Type 1 diabetes patients showed a moderate but significant shortening of TCRB CDR3 length in all four CD4+ subsets.

No antigen is known for these receptors. The library came from the immunoSEQ multiplex PCR assay. All of the isolated RNA was reverse transcribed with the High Capacity cDNA Reverse Transcription Kit, so expressed TCRB transcripts were sequenced. The immuneACCESS repertoire file appears here via TCRdb, limited to in-frame rearrangements. These files lack a portion of the clones; in checked studies, under half of the deficit traces to unresolved V genes, and the cause of the others is not known. The sample table records fewer than 300,000 clones; roughly 22% of these occur just once. The ten top clones hold less than 0.03% of the sample. Sequences were obtained from naive CD4+ T cells from blood. According to the study, the label for this sample's cell subset or site signals: true naive CD4+ T cells. Receptors were obtained from a middle-aged woman with type 1 diabetes.

The chain uses TRBV10-3 and TRBJ2-7, with TRBD1 matching over 10 bases. The CDR3 extends over 14 amino acids. With 11 bases clipped from V and 5 bases from J, the junction kept 12 bases outside the gene matches. Per the germline V gene, CDR1 is ENHRY and CDR2 is SYGVKD. The CDR3 loop is CASIRDRGGHEQYF. The CDR3 DNA is TGTGCCTCCATCCGGGACAGGGGAGGCCACGAGCAGTACTTC.

The sample holds a few counts of this clone. The chain carries TRBV5-4 and TRBJ2-7; D ambiguous. Per germline, CDR1 SGHNT and CDR2 YYREEE (reference sequence). The CDR3 has 15 amino acids. The ends were cut back, 0 bases at V and 1 base at J, with 11 bases in the middle. CDR3 sequence: CASSLAAPGSYEQYF. The CDR3 bases are TGTGCCAGCAGCTTGGCAGCGCCCGGGTCCTACGAGCAGTACTTC.

V is TRBV5-1 and J is TRBJ2-7; 7 bases align to TRBD1. This CDR3 contains 14 residues. Trimming at V came to 4 bases and at J to 3 bases, leaving 7 bases not matched to a gene. In germline, CDR1 is SGHRS, CDR2 YFSETQ. The CDR3: CASSPGQALYEQYF. CDR3 in DNA: TGCGCCAGCAGCCCTGGACAGGCCCTCTACGAGCAGTACTTC.

The chain links TRBV9 to TRBJ1-1; D not resolved. Germline-derived CDR1 and CDR2 are SGDLS and YYNGEE. The CDR3 runs 15 residues. V was shortened by 3 bases and J by 1 base, with 13 bases between the two germline ends. The CDR3 reads CASSGEPRRNTEAFF. Written as DNA, the CDR3 is TGTGCCAGCAGCGGAGAGCCCAGGCGGAACACTGAAGCTTTCTTT. Full variable domain (outside the CDR3, taken from reference TRBV9 and TRBJ1-1): DSGVTQTPKHLITATGQRVTLRCSPRSGDLSVYWYQQSLDQGLQFLIQYYNGEERAKGNILERFSAQQFPDLHSELNLSSLELGDSALYFCASSGEPRRNTEAFFGQGTRLTVV.

The gene calls are TRBV6-1 and TRBJ2-5, with D unclear. Trimming cost V 0 bases and J 0 bases, with 8 bases left between them. The CDR3 is made up of 15 amino acids. Per germline, CDR1 MNHNS and CDR2 SASEGT. The CDR3 region is CASSEASAYQETQYF. The CDR3 DNA reads TGTGCCAGCAGTGAAGCGTCAGCGTACCAAGAGACCCAGTACTTC.

The chain is built from TRBV28 and TRBJ2-1; D may be TRBD2 (5 bases). Trimming left V 6 bases short and J 0 bases short, with 12 bases between. CDR1 and CDR2 from the germline V gene are MDHEN and SYDVKM. The CDR3 runs 15 residues. CDR3 residues: CASSPGRDSYNEQFF. CDR3 DNA sequence: TGTGCCAGCAGCCCCGGACGGGACTCCTACAATGAGCAGTTCTTC. The entire variable domain, with the rest obtained from reference TRBV28 and TRBJ2-1, is as follows: DVKVTQSSRYLVKRTGEKVFLECVQDMDHENMFWYRQDPGLGLRLIYFSYDVKMKEKGDIPEGYSVSREKKERFSLILESASTNQTSMYLCASSPGRDSYNEQFFGPGTRLTVL.

This chain links TRBV28 with TRBJ2-1, with D perhaps TRBD2 (5 bases). The V gene's germline CDR1 is MDHEN and CDR2 SYDVKM. Trimming left V 6 bases short and J 0 bases short, with 12 bases between. This CDR3 comprises 15 residues. The CDR3 region is CASSGLPRSYNEQFF. CDR3 sequence (DNA): TGTGCCAGCAGCGGACTCCCCCGCTCCTACAATGAGCAGTTCTTC.

This chain links TRBV5-1 with TRBJ2-7, with a weak D call TRBD2 (6 bases). Germline V gene lookup returns CDR1 SGHRS and CDR2 YFSETQ. CDR3 length: 15 residues. V was shortened by 4 bases and J by 0 bases, with 14 bases between the two germline ends. The CDR3 reads CASSAGLGPSYEQYF. CDR3 nucleotide sequence: TGCGCCAGCAGCGCGGGATTGGGGCCCTCCTACGAGCAGTACTTC.

This rearrangement joins TRBV12-5 to TRBJ1-1, with unresolved D. Germline V gene sequence: CDR1 LGHNT, CDR2 FRNRAP. This CDR3 comprises 13 residues. V lost 2 bases and J 7 bases, leaving 11 bases between the germline ends. Written as DNA, the CDR3 is TGTGCTAGTGGTTTGCTCTCCGGCGGTGAAGCTTTCTTT. Protein product: CASGLLSGGEAFF.

The chain has TRBV4-1 and TRBJ2-7; TRBD1 aligns across 9 bases. The CDR3 length is 20 residues. Germline V gene data show CDR1 as MGHRA and CDR2 as YSYEKL. V dropped 3 bases and J dropped 1; count of bases not matched to a gene: 19. The DNA of the CDR3 is TGCGCCAGCAGCCACAGTCCATACGAGGACAGGGGATTCTCGTCCTACGAGCAGTACTTC. Its protein product is CASSHSPYEDRGFSSYEQYF.

This chain connects TRBV4-3 to TRBJ2-3, with a tentative D call TRBD2 (6 bases). Germline-derived CDR1 and CDR2 are LGHNA and YSLEER. V was trimmed by 1 base and J by 2 bases, leaving 13 bases between them. The CDR3 length is 16 residues. The CDR3 coding sequence is TGCGCCAGCAGCCAAGTTCTAGCGCAATACACAGATACGCAGTATTTT. Amino acids: CASSQVLAQYTDTQYF.

This chain connects TRBV15 to TRBJ2-1; D ambiguous. CDR3 length: 12 amino acids. Germline-derived CDR1 and CDR2 are LNHNV and YYDKDF (reference sequence). Trimming stripped 1 base from V and 7 bases from J, with 5 bases between. CDR3 region: CATSRAVNEQFF. Here the CDR3 DNA reads TGTGCCACCAGCAGAGCGGTAAATGAGCAGTTCTTC.

The rearrangement uses TRBV13 and TRBJ1-1; the D gene is possibly TRBD1 (5 bases). The V end lost 5 bases, the J end lost 0 bases, and 16 bases lay between the germline ends. This CDR3 has 16 amino acids. Germline V CDR1 and CDR2: PRHDT, FYEKMQ (reference sequence). In DNA form, the CDR3 reads TGTGCCAGCAGCCCCAGGGTCGCGGCTATGAACACTGAAGCTTTCTTT. Translation gives CASSPRVAAMNTEAFF.

Note on this clone: Other DNA sequences of this sample code for an identical CDR3. This chain links TRBV18 with TRBJ2-5; D is unclear. V was clipped by 3 bases and J by 1 base, with 6 bases between them. The CDR3 has 13 amino acids. Per the germline V gene, CDR1 is KGHSH and CDR2 is LQKENI. The CDR3 is CASSPTPQETQYF. The CDR3, as DNA: TGTGCCAGCTCACCGACACCCCAAGAGACCCAGTACTTC.

The table lists this clone with a few counts. The chain is built from TRBV6-6 and TRBJ2-7; weak D call: TRBD1 (6 bases). With 4 bases removed from V and 2 bases from J, the gap between germline ends came to 15 bases. The germline V gene has CDR1 MNHNY and CDR2 SVGAGI (reference sequence). This CDR3 region has 15 residues. The DNA for the CDR3 is TGTGCCAGCAGTTCAACGGACAGTCTGGCCTACGAGCAGTACTTC. Encoded protein: CASSSTDSLAYEQYF.

In its sample, this clone was seen a few times. The chain combines TRBV25-1 with TRBJ2-1; 12 bases are a match to TRBD2. The CDR3 length is 15 residues. CDR1 MGHDK and CDR2 SYGVNS come from the germline V gene. V lost 4 bases, J lost 8 bases, and 6 bases stayed unmatched. The CDR3: CASSVTSGGWDEQFF. The CDR3 DNA follows: TGTGCCAGCAGTGTGACTAGCGGGGGTTGGGATGAGCAGTTCTTC.

This clone appeared a few times. V usage is TRBV7-9 and J usage is TRBJ2-3; 9 nucleotides align to TRBD2. J gave up 2 bases and V 5 bases, and 8 bases lay outside the gene matches. Germline CDR1 reads SEHNR; CDR2 reads FQNEAQ (reference sequence). This CDR3 spans 16 amino acids. The CDR3 DNA sequence: TGTGCCAGCAGCCACCCTAGCGGGGCCCCCACAGATACGCAGTATTTT. It specifies CASSHPSGAPTDTQYF.

This clone was seen a few times. The chain couples TRBV28 to TRBJ2-7, with a tentative D call TRBD2 (5 bases). The V gene lost 6 bases and the J gene lost 6 bases, with 9 bases spanning the gap. The CDR3 is 11 residues long. Germline V lookup: CDR1 MDHEN, CDR2 SYDVKM. The CDR3 bases are TGTGCCAGCAGGGACTTAGGCGAGCAGTACTTC. Translation: CASRDLGEQYF.

A few counts support this clone. This chain joins TRBV6-6 and TRBJ2-7; D is ambiguous. The germline CDR1 and CDR2 sequences are MNHNY and SVGAGI (reference sequence). Trimming removed 6 bases from V and 3 bases from J, with 9 bases in between. This CDR3 comprises 12 residues. The CDR3 region is CASSPTDYEQYF. CDR3 nucleotide sequence: TGTGCCAGCAGCCCGACTGACTACGAGCAGTACTTC.

There are a few counts of this clone. The chain joins TRBV7-2 to TRBJ1-1; TRBD1 aligns across 8 bases. The CDR3 is made up of 14 amino acids. J gave up 0 bases and V 4 bases, and 1 base lay outside the gene matches. CDR1 SGHTA and CDR2 FQGNSA come from the germline V gene. The CDR3 DNA sequence: TGTGCCAGCAGCTGGGGACAGGTGAACACTGAAGCTTTCTTT. As protein: CASSWGQVNTEAFF. Supplemented by reference TRBV7-2 and TRBJ1-1, the full variable domain reads GAGVSQSPSNKVTEKGKDVELRCDPISGHTALYWYRQSLGQGLEFLIYFQGNSAPDKSGLPSDRFSAERTGGSVSTLTIQRTQQEDSAVYLCASSWGQVNTEAFFGQGTRLTVV.

This clone was recorded once. The genes are TRBV7-9 and TRBJ2-1, with TRBD1 matching over 7 bases. Trimming cost V 4 bases and J 12 bases; bases outside gene matches: 9. This CDR3 has 13 residues. CDR1 and CDR2 from the germline V gene are SEHNR and FQNEAQ (reference sequence). The CDR3 sequence is CASSSGQPVSQFF. CDR3 bases: TGTGCCAGCAGCTCGGGACAGCCAGTGTCGCAGTTCTTC.

This sequence joins TRBV4-2 and TRBJ2-5; TRBD2 aligns across 14 bases. The CDR3 contains 19 residues. V lost 0 bases to trimming and J lost 1 base; unmatched junction nucleotides: 7. The germline gives CDR1 LGHNA, CDR2 YNFKEQ. The CDR3 nucleotides read TGTGCCAGCAGCCAAGATGGGACTAGCGGGAGTGGAGTCCAAGAGACCCAGTACTTC. It encodes CASSQDGTSGSGVQETQYF.

This chain links TRBV29-1 with TRBJ2-3, with a possible D match to TRBD1 (6 bases). V dropped 4 bases and J dropped 4 bases, with 9 bases sitting between them. Per germline, CDR1 SQVTM and CDR2 ANQGSEA. CDR3 length: 12 residues. As DNA, the CDR3 is TGCAGCGTTGGGACAGAGGCAGATACGCAGTATTTT. Translation: CSVGTEADTQYF.

This clone was counted only a few times. J is TRBJ1-1 and V is TRBV5-6; perhaps TRBD1 as D (6 bases). The CDR3 spans 13 residues. Germline assignment: CDR1 SGHDT and CDR2 YYEEEE. V lost 4 bases, J lost 0 bases, and 7 bases lay in between. Written as DNA, the CDR3 is TGTGCCAGCAGCCGGACAGTGAACACTGAAGCTTTCTTT. Amino acid sequence: CASSRTVNTEAFF.